These 25 T cell receptor beta chains came from one sample sequenced in a study of T cell clonality in common variable immunodeficiency. Some clones are missing from TCRdb's copy, which holds only in-frame ones; the method was immunoSEQ multiplex PCR. The sample shows tens of thousands of clones, none of them appearing just once. The sequenced sample was peripheral blood mononuclear cells. The receptors were sampled from a person aged 18 to 70 in good health.

This clone showed up many times. The CDR3 goes on 3 residues after the read ends, and that part is filled in from the germline J gene. J is TRBJ2-2 and V is TRBV19; TRBD2 matches 9 bases. This CDR3 comprises 18 residues. Germline V gene data show CDR1 as LNHDA and CDR2 as SQIVND (reference sequence). V shed 3 bases and J 2 bases; nucleotides not matched to a gene: 10. The CDR3 loop reads CASSIPSGARGNTGELFF. CDR3 DNA, as far as it was read: TGTGCCAGTAGTATTCCTAGCGGGGCACGGGGAAACACCGGGGAG.

This clone was detected ten times or more. From the germline J gene comes the end of the CDR3, since the read stops 3 residues before it. This sequence joins TRBV10-3 and TRBJ1-1, with 8 bases identical to TRBD1. J was trimmed by 1 base and V by 2 bases; bases with no gene match: 0. The CDR3 sequence is 14 residues long. Germline CDR1 and CDR2: ENHRY and SYGVKD. CDR3 sequence: CAISEGQGNTEAFF. The sequenced CDR3 bases are TGTGCCATCAGTGAGGGACAGGGGAACACTGAA.

In this sample, this clone turned up many times. The read ends 3 residues early relative to the CDR3; the germline J gene fills the gap. The chain uses TRBV28 and TRBJ1-2; TRBD1 matches at 7 bases. CDR1 and CDR2 (germline): MDHEN, SYDVKM. V shed 3 bases and J 7 bases; nucleotides not matched to a gene: 5. The CDR3 consists of 13 residues. CDR3 sequence reads: CASSLGQGGGYTF. The part of the CDR3 DNA that was read is TGTGCCAGCAGTTTGGGGCAGGGGGGTGGC.

This clone was detected many times. The sequenced CDR3 bases are TGCAGTGCTAGAGACACAGCGGGGGGGAACAATGAG. Protein sequence: CSARDTAGGNNE. The full-length CDR3 reads as CSARDTAGGNNEQFF. The chain uses TRBV20-1 and TRBJ2-1; 10 bases map to TRBD2. From the germline J gene comes the end of the CDR3, since the read stops 3 residues before it. With V trimmed by 0 bases and J by 5 bases, 4 bases remained unmatched. CDR1 and CDR2 from the germline V gene are DFQATT and SNEGSKA (reference sequence). The CDR3 extends over 15 amino acids.

Ten or more counts support this clone. The read falls 3 residues short of the CDR3 end, and the missing part is taken from the germline J gene. The J gene is TRBJ2-1, the V gene TRBV20-1; 7 bases map to TRBD2. With 3 bases clipped from V and 5 bases from J, the junction kept 10 bases outside the gene matches. CDR3 size: 15 residues. Germline V lookup: CDR1 DFQATT, CDR2 SNEGSKA (reference sequence). CDR3 bases read: TGCAGTGCTAGGTTCCTAGCGGATGCAGACAATGAG. It encodes CSARFLADADNE. The complete CDR3 protein is CSARFLADADNEQFF.

This clone has ten or more counts. The CDR3 end is not reached by the read, which stops 3 residues before it; the germline J gene fills it in. V is TRBV5-1 and J is TRBJ2-4, with TRBD2 as a possible D gene (5 bases). Germline loops: CDR1 SGHRS, CDR2 YFSETQ. Deletions cut 4 bases from V and 0 bases from J, with 11 bases between. This CDR3 has 15 amino acids. CDR3 DNA (partial): TGCGCCAGCAGCCCTATGACTATAGCCAAAAACATT. Translated: CASSPMTIAKNI. The whole CDR3 is CASSPMTIAKNIQYF.

This clone was recorded many times. The sequence runs out 3 residues before the end of the CDR3; the remainder is reconstructed from the germline J gene. The gene calls are TRBV7-2 and TRBJ1-2; maybe TRBD1 (5 bases). This CDR3 comprises 13 residues. Germline assignment: CDR1 SGHTA and CDR2 FQGNSA. V lost 3 bases and J 3 bases, leaving 8 bases between the germline ends. The part of the CDR3 DNA that was read is TGTGCCAGCAGCTTTGACAGCTACTATGGC. Amino acids: CASSFDSYYG. The CDR3 in full is CASSFDSYYGYTF. The whole variable domain, filled in from reference TRBV7-2 and TRBJ1-2, reads GAGVSQSPSNKVTEKGKDVELRCDPISGHTALYWYRQSLGQGLEFLIYFQGNSAPDKSGLPSDRFSAERTGGSVSTLTIQRTQQEDSAVYLCASSFDSYYGYTFGSGTRLTVV.

At least ten counts were recorded for this clone. The read terminates 3 residues ahead of where the CDR3 ends, so the germline J gene completes it. This rearrangement joins TRBV5-5 to TRBJ1-2; 7 nucleotides align to TRBD1. Trimming cost V 4 bases and J 2 bases; bases outside gene matches: 2. Germline CDR1 is SGHKS and CDR2 is YYEKEE (reference sequence). This CDR3 has 13 residues. The CDR3 DNA, read in part, is TGTGCCAGCAGCCCGGACAGGAACTATGGC. Translated: CASSPDRNYG. The entire CDR3 is CASSPDRNYGYTF.

This clone was seen repeatedly, ten times or more. The read is 3 residues too short to cover the CDR3 end, so that end is filled in from the germline J gene. This rearrangement joins TRBV15 to TRBJ2-5; a possible D gene is TRBD2 (5 bases). Trimming took 6 bases from V and 5 from J, leaving 13 bases between them. Germline-derived CDR1 and CDR2 are LNHNV and YYDKDF (reference sequence). This CDR3 region has 13 residues. The sequenced part of the CDR3 DNA is TGTGCCACCAGACCCGACCCGGGGGAGACC. Protein product: CATRPDPGET. In full, the CDR3 is CATRPDPGETQYF. Variable domain in full (rest from reference TRBV15 and TRBJ2-5): DAMVIQNPRYQVTQFGKPVTLSCSQTLNHNVMYWYQQKSSQAPKLLFHYYDKDFNNEADTPDNFQSRRPNTSFCFLDIRSPGLGDTAMYLCATRPDPGETQYFGPGTRLLVL.

In this sample, this clone turned up a few times. Sequencing ends 3 residues short of the CDR3 end; the germline J gene provides the rest. The V and J genes are TRBV2 and TRBJ2-3; D may be TRBD1 or TRBD2 (7 bases each). CDR3 size: 14 residues. Germline CDR1 SNHLY, CDR2 FYNNEI. This CDR3 is CARGGTARGETQYF. Partial CDR3 DNA: TGTGCCAGGGGAGGGACAGCTCGGGGAGAGACG.

On this clone: Read sequence stops 3 residues before the CDR3 end, and the germline J gene provides the missing end. The V and J genes are TRBV7-7 and TRBJ2-1; perhaps TRBD2 as D (6 bases). Deletions cut 1 base from V and 3 bases from J, with 10 bases between. The CDR3 has 15 residues. Germline V gene data show CDR1 as SSHAT and CDR2 as FNYEAQ (reference sequence). CDR3 DNA (partial): TGTGCCAGCAGCTTAGTTGGCGGGGACTACAATGAG. Protein product: CASSLVGGDYNE. The CDR3 in its entirety is CASSLVGGDYNEQFF.

In regard to this clone: With the read ending 3 residues before the CDR3 end, the germline J gene is used to fill in that end. This rearrangement joins TRBV7-9 to TRBJ2-2; TRBD1 aligns across 10 bases. Germline V CDR1 and CDR2: SEHNR, FQNEAQ (reference sequence). This CDR3 comprises 14 residues. Partial CDR3 DNA: TGTGCCAGCAGCTCCGGACAGGGGGGGGAAAAG. Translated, it gives CASSSGQGGEK. The entire CDR3 is CASSSGQGGEKLFF.

This clone has only a few counts. This clone may be a read error of a much larger clone one base away. The DNA read from the CDR3 is TGTGCCAGCAGCGGAGAGCGGGGAATCACAGATACC. This translates into CASSGERGITDT. From start to end, the CDR3 is CASSGERGITDTQYF. The chain is built from TRBV2 and TRBJ2-5; 7 bases align to TRBD2. Read sequence stops 3 residues before the CDR3 end, and the germline J gene provides the missing end. Germline CDR1 reads SNHLY; CDR2 reads FYNNEI. The CDR3 contains 15 residues.

This clone was counted at least ten times. The CDR3 end is not reached by the read, which stops 3 residues before it; the germline J gene fills it in. The chain employs TRBV7-2 and TRBJ2-7, with 8 bases that match TRBD2. Trimming removed 10 bases from V and 2 bases from J; junction bases left unmatched: 10. The CDR3 spans 14 residues. Germline lookup yields CDR1 SGHTA and CDR2 FQGNSA. This CDR3 reads CANRVAGSPYEQYF. The sequenced CDR3 bases are TGTGCCAACCGGGTAGCGGGGTCCCCCTACGAG.

This clone was seen ten or more times. The read comes to an end 3 residues before the CDR3 does, leaving the germline J gene to fill in the end. V usage is TRBV9 and J usage is TRBJ2-3; TRBD1 is a possible D gene (6 bases). The CDR3 is made up of 16 amino acids. Trimming removed 0 bases from V and 2 bases from J, with 13 bases in between. Per germline, CDR1 SGDLS and CDR2 YYNGEE. The CDR3 DNA, read in part, is TGTGCCAGCAGCGTAGAGGGGGTCAGCCCCACAGATACG. Translating it yields CASSVEGVSPTDT. In full, the CDR3 reads CASSVEGVSPTDTQYF.

As regards this clone: The read ends 3 residues before the CDR3 terminus; that terminus is restored from the germline J gene. The chain uses TRBV7-7 and TRBJ2-3, with D tentatively TRBD2 (5 bases). Germline V gene sequence: CDR1 SSHAT, CDR2 FNYEAQ (reference sequence). This CDR3 has 14 residues. CDR3 amino acids: CASSPEAGVETQYF. CDR3 DNA (partial): TGTGCCAGCAGCCCGGAGGCGGGCGTTGAGACG.

There are a few counts of this clone. The read comes to an end 3 residues before the CDR3 does, leaving the germline J gene to fill in the end. J is TRBJ1-1 and V is TRBV20-1; tentative D call: TRBD1 (5 bases). The CDR3 has 14 amino acids. Germline values: CDR1 DFQATT, CDR2 SNEGSKA (reference sequence). The germline V and J ends were trimmed by 7 bases and 1 base, with 16 bases remaining between them. CDR3 protein: CSVGGVHTNTEAFF. CDR3 DNA (partial): TGCAGTGTAGGAGGGGTCCACACGAACACTGAA.

This clone was seen ten or more times. The CDR3 goes on 3 residues after the read ends, and that part is filled in from the germline J gene. The J gene is TRBJ1-1, the V gene TRBV18; D is possibly TRBD1 (6 bases). The CDR3 is 14 residues long. Trimming removed 7 bases from V and 1 base from J, with 13 bases in between. Germline V CDR1 and CDR2: KGHSH, LQKENI. CDR3 bases read: TGTGCCAGCTACCCCGGACAGCCGAACACTGAA. This sequence encodes CASYPGQPNTE. The entire CDR3 protein reads CASYPGQPNTEAFF.

At least ten counts were recorded for this clone. The read finishes 3 residues shy of the CDR3 end, and the germline J gene is used to complete it. The V call is TRBV30, the J call TRBJ1-2; tentatively, D is TRBD1 (5 bases). The CDR3 length is 14 residues. The germline V and J ends were trimmed by 0 bases and 4 bases, with 12 bases remaining between them. Germline V gene lookup returns CDR1 GTSNPN and CDR2 SVGIG (reference sequence). The chain's CDR3 is CAWSVGSRAYGYTF. The sequenced CDR3 bases are TGTGCCTGGAGTGTAGGTTCCAGGGCCTATGGC.

This clone was seen many times. The read stops 3 residues short of the end of the CDR3; the missing end is completed from the germline J gene. The chain uses TRBV28 and TRBJ1-4, with TRBD1 identical over 7 bases. Germline values: CDR1 MDHEN, CDR2 SYDVKM. V lost 4 bases, J lost 4 bases, and 6 bases stayed unmatched. The CDR3 contains 15 residues. Partial CDR3 DNA: TGTGCCAGCAGTTCATCAGGGGGTAATAATGAAAAA. It translates to CASSSSGGNNEK. The CDR3 reads in full as CASSSSGGNNEKLFF.

This clone was detected many times. Sequencing ends 3 residues short of the CDR3 end; the germline J gene provides the rest. This chain uses TRBV14 with TRBJ2-7; 9 nucleotides match TRBD2. CDR1 and CDR2 from the germline V gene are SGHDN and FVKESK. Trimming at V came to 1 base and at J to 0 bases, leaving 1 base not matched to a gene. This CDR3 comprises 15 residues. The chain's CDR3 is CASSQGSGSSYEQYF. Partial CDR3 DNA: TGTGCCAGCAGCCAAGGTAGCGGGAGCTCCTACGAG.

The sample holds many counts of this clone. The read halts 3 residues ahead of the CDR3 end, with the missing end drawn from the germline J gene. The rearrangement joins TRBV28 to TRBJ2-3, with TRBD2 matching over 10 bases. Per the germline V gene, CDR1 is MDHEN and CDR2 is SYDVKM. This CDR3 is 15 amino acids long. The V gene end was trimmed by 5 bases and the J gene end by 3 bases; junction bases not matched to a gene: 5. CDR3 amino acids: CASSVAGGTTDTQYF. The sequenced CDR3 bases are TGTGCCAGCAGTGTAGCGGGGGGAACTACAGATACG.

Many counts were recorded for this clone. The CDR3 extends 3 residues past the end of the read, so its final part is completed from the germline J gene. This chain joins TRBV20-1 and TRBJ2-2; TRBD1 agrees at 7 bases. The length of the CDR3 is 15 residues. CDR1 DFQATT and CDR2 SNEGSKA come from the germline V gene (reference sequence). The CDR3 DNA, read in part, is TGCAGTGCTACGTATTACAGGGGAGCTAATGAAAAG. Its protein product is CSATYYRGANEK. The CDR3, in full, reads CSATYYRGANEKLFF.

In this sample, this clone turned up many times. The CDR3 end lies 3 residues beyond the end of the read and is filled in from the germline J gene. The genes are TRBV29-1 and TRBJ1-1, with D perhaps matching TRBD1 (5 bases). V shed 7 bases and J shed 7 bases, with 10 bases lying between them. The CDR3 length is 10 residues. Germline CDR1 reads SQVTM; CDR2 reads ANQGSEA. CDR3 residues: CSGGDFEAFF. CDR3 DNA, as far as it was read: TGCAGCGGGGGGGACTTTGAA.

This clone was counted at least ten times. Read coverage stops 3 residues before the CDR3 terminus; the germline J gene supplies the remainder. This chain joins TRBV13 and TRBJ2-3; possibly TRBD2 for D (5 bases). CDR1 PRHDT and CDR2 FYEKMQ come from the germline V gene (reference sequence). The CDR3 is 19 amino acids. V was shortened by 5 bases and J by 4 bases, with 28 bases between the two germline ends. The CDR3 loop is CASSEGQAGRVAFPDTQYF. The covered CDR3 bases are TGTGCCAGCAGCGAGGGCCAGGCTGGGCGAGTAGCGTTCCCAGATACG.